The clone carrying this T cell receptor (beta chain) was detected a few times. Its antigen is as yet unknown. Treatment described: oral pan-JAK inhibitor, 5-10 mg twice daily. RNA was extracted and reverse transcribed into cDNA as the sequencing template. Here immunoSEQ multiplex PCR was the method, and the copy in TCRdb shows in-frame clones only, minus some. The sample holds 150,000 to 250,000 clones, roughly 64% seen once. This entry comes from a study of CD8+ T cells in alopecia areata. Study conclusions and caveats: While patients received tofacitinib, many expanded lesional clones remained present in scalp and blood. Because one nonresponder was included, the link of baseline CD8+ expansion to response is considered uncertain. In lesional scalp, particularly from alopecia totalis/universalis, clonality was higher than in normal scalp. Significant decreases in scalp clonality and expanded CD8+ clones followed tofacitinib treatment.

This TCR was sampled from a human donor with alopecia areata. This sample comprised CD4+ T cells sorted from blood, obtained at week 24, from a patient treated with tofacitinib.

The CDR3 loop is CSVVTGTGPPGWGNEQFF. CDR3 in DNA: TGCAGCGTTGTTACCGGGACAGGGCCCCCGGGGTGGGGAAATGAGCAGTTCTTC. V and J are TRBV29-1 and TRBJ2-1; TRBD1 agrees at 9 bases. Germline CDR1 reads SQVTM; CDR2 reads ANQGSEA. V shed 4 bases, J shed 7 bases, and the junction held 20 bases outside the gene matches. The CDR3 is made up of 18 amino acids.